This TCR beta chain was recorded in a study of blood T cell repertoires in COVID-19. Study background: T cells, B-cell-depleted T cells, or PBMCs provided the cDNA or gDNA that served as material.

Source study methods: Counts of nucleated cells, estimated from reference gene primer amplification, were obtained. Repertoires were generated with immunoSEQ multiplex PCR, while TCRdb's copy carries only in-frame clones and drops some. V and J calls and clone size come straight from that table; D and trimming were deduced from the DNA. The table has over 250,000 clones, 70% to 90% seen once. CDR3 length equals 13 residues. CDR1 and CDR2 from the germline V gene are PRHDT and FYEKMQ (reference sequence). V lost 3 bases and J lost 4, with 9 bases in between. This receptor was identified in a woman in her sixties or seventies with acute or convalescent COVID-19. The material sequenced was peripheral blood. V gene TRBV13 combines with J gene TRBJ1-1, with D unresolved. CDR3 protein: CASSFRSGTEAFF. CDR3 sequence (DNA): TGTGCCAGCAGCTTCCGATCAGGCACTGAAGCTTTCTTT.